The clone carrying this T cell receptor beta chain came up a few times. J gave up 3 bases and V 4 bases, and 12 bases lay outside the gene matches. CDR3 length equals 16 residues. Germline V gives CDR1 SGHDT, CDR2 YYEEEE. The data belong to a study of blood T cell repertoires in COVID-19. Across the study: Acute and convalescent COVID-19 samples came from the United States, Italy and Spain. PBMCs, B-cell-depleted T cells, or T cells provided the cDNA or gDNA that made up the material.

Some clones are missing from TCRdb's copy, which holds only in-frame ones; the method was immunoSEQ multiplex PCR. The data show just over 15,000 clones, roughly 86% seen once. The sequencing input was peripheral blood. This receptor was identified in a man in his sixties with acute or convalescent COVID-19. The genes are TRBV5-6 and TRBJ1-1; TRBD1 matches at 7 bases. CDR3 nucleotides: TGTGCCAGCAGCCCGCTGACAGGGAGAGGCGACACTGAAGCTTTCTTT. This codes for CASSPLTGRGDTEAFF. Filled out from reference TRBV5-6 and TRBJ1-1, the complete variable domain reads DAGVTQSPTHLIKTRGQQVTLRCSPKSGHDTVSWYQQALGQGPQFIFQYYEEEERQRGNFPDRFSGHQFPNYSSELNVNALLLGDSALYLCASSPLTGRGDTEAFFGQGTRLTVV.